This passage covers 16 T cell receptor beta chains from one sample sequenced in a study of OX40 agonist ivuxolimab in advanced cancers. Some clones are missing from TCRdb's copy, which holds only in-frame ones; the method was immunoSEQ multiplex PCR. The sample has tens of thousands of clones, around 89% seen once. Sequenced here: CD4+ or CD8+ T cells sorted from blood, sampled in a trial of the OX40 agonist ivuxolimab. Receptor source: an adult with an advanced solid tumor such as melanoma, head and neck, liver or kidney cancer.

The J gene is TRBJ2-7, the V gene TRBV7-2; 8 positions match TRBD2. This CDR3 spans 16 amino acids. Germline trimming cut 5 bases from V and 3 bases from J; bases unmatched to any gene: 12. The germline CDR1 and CDR2 sequences are SGHTA and FQGNSA. In DNA, the CDR3 is TGTGCCAGCAGCCGGGGGGGTTCAGGGGTCTTCTACGAGCAGTACTTC. The encoded protein is CASSRGGSGVFYEQYF.

The chain combines TRBV19 with TRBJ1-2; TRBD1 matches 10 bases. CDR1 and CDR2 from the germline V gene are LNHDA and SQIVND (reference sequence). The CDR3 contains 15 residues. With V trimmed by 5 bases and J by 6 bases, 9 bases remained unmatched. The CDR3 DNA sequence: TGTGCCAGTAGTCCCCCCCCGGGACAGGGGAATGGCTACACCTTC. It translates to CASSPPPGQGNGYTF.

This clone was recorded at least ten times. The chain recombines TRBV5-8 with TRBJ2-5, with TRBD2 matching over 10 bases. The V and J ends lost 4 bases and 2 bases, in that order; junction bases with no gene match: 8. The CDR3 is 16 amino acids. Germline CDR1 reads SGHTS; CDR2 reads YDEGEE. The CDR3 DNA reads as TGTGCCAGCAGCCCCTGGCTAGCGGGGGCTCAAGAGACCCAGTACTTC. It specifies CASSPWLAGAQETQYF. The full variable domain, in which reference TRBV5-8 and TRBJ2-5 provide the parts outside the CDR3, is EAGVTQSPTHLIKTRGQQATLRCSPISGHTSVYWYQQALGLGLQFLLWYDEGEERNRGNFPPRFSGRQFPNYSSELNVNALELEDSALYLCASSPWLAGAQETQYFGPGTRLLVL.

This clone has only a few counts. CDR3 sequence (DNA): TGTGCCAGCAGCTTTAGGGAGACCCTGAACACTGAAGCTTTCTTT. Translation: CASSFRETLNTEAFF. The chain recombines TRBV7-9 with TRBJ1-1; D remains unclear. Germline lookup yields CDR1 SEHNR and CDR2 FQNEAQ (reference sequence). This CDR3 contains 15 residues. Trimming removed 3 bases from V and 0 bases from J, with 11 bases in between.

This sequence joins TRBV19 and TRBJ2-2; D is unresolved. Germline V gives CDR1 LNHDA, CDR2 SQIVND (reference sequence). This CDR3 region has 15 residues. Deletions cut 10 bases from V and 0 bases from J, with 15 bases between. The CDR3 protein is CATKWTAANTGELFF. The CDR3 region has the DNA TGTGCCACGAAATGGACGGCGGCGAACACCGGGGAGCTGTTTTTT.

The chain combines TRBV2 with TRBJ1-1; the D gene is possibly TRBD1 (6 bases). This CDR3 spans 12 amino acids. Per the germline V gene, CDR1 is SNHLY and CDR2 is FYNNEI. V shed 8 bases and J shed 4 bases, with 11 bases lying between them. CDR3 DNA: TGTGCCAGCTCTGGAGGGGGCACTGAAGCTTTCTTT. The encoded protein is CASSGGGTEAFF.

This chain joins TRBV18 and TRBJ2-5; 8 bases map to TRBD2. Germline CDR1 is KGHSH and CDR2 is LQKENI. Trimming cost V 3 bases and J 2 bases; bases outside gene matches: 14. The CDR3 is 18 amino acids. The chain's CDR3 is CASSPVPGALAGQETQYF. CDR3 DNA sequence: TGTGCCAGCTCACCGGTCCCGGGGGCTTTAGCGGGGCAAGAGACCCAGTACTTC.

The chain recombines TRBV6-5 with TRBJ2-3; D unresolved. V was trimmed by 0 bases and J by 2 bases, leaving 6 bases between them. The CDR3 spans 14 residues. Looked up from germline, CDR1 is MNHEY and CDR2 is SVGAGI. CDR3 sequence: CASSYSKSTDTQYF. CDR3 DNA: TGTGCCAGCAGTTACTCGAAGTCCACAGATACGCAGTATTTT.

The CDR3 DNA reads TGCAGCGTTGTTTCCAGCGGAGAGACCCAGTACTTC. This sequence encodes CSVVSSGETQYF. The J gene is TRBJ2-5, the V gene TRBV29-1; tentative D call: TRBD2 (5 bases). Germline V gene lookup returns CDR1 SQVTM and CDR2 ANQGSEA. V was clipped by 4 bases and J by 4 bases, with 10 bases between them. The CDR3 loop spans 12 amino acids.

The genes are TRBV11-2 and TRBJ1-6, with TRBD1 matching 7 bases. This CDR3 is 16 amino acids long. Losses at the gene ends were 3 bases for V and 4 bases for J; bases not matched to a gene: 6. Germline CDR1 and CDR2: SGHAT and FQNNGV. CDR3 DNA: TGTGCCAGCAGCTTCGACAGGGCACGATATAATTCACCCCTCCACTTT. Translated, it gives CASSFDRARYNSPLHF.

The chain employs TRBV18 and TRBJ2-7, with TRBD2 matching 14 bases. This CDR3 region has 18 residues. Germline V gene lookup returns CDR1 KGHSH and CDR2 LQKENI. Losses at the gene ends were 4 bases for V and 9 bases for J; bases not matched to a gene: 17. CDR3 sequence reads: CASSRNSPGTSGSGVQYF. The CDR3 DNA sequence: TGTGCCAGCTCACGAAATTCACCCGGGACTAGCGGGAGTGGGGTGCAGTACTTC. Filled out from reference TRBV18 and TRBJ2-7, the complete variable domain reads NAGVMQNPRHLVRRRGQEARLRCSPMKGHSHVYWYRQLPEEGLKFMVYLQKENIIDESGMPKERFSAEFPKEGPSILRIQQVVRGDSAAYFCASSRNSPGTSGSGVQYFGPGTRLTVT.

This chain uses TRBV5-4 with TRBJ2-7; the match to TRBD1 covers 11 bases. The CDR3 length is 14 residues. V was pared by 4 bases and J by 3 bases, with 3 bases of the junction left unmatched. Per the germline V gene, CDR1 is SGHNT and CDR2 is YYREEE (reference sequence). This chain's CDR3 is CASSRGTGGYEQYF. DNA of the CDR3: TGTGCCAGCAGCCGAGGGACAGGGGGCTACGAGCAGTACTTC.

This clone was seen more than once but under ten times. The chain carries TRBV6-1 and TRBJ2-1, with D possibly being TRBD1 (5 bases). V shed 6 bases and J shed 12 bases, with 21 bases lying between them. The germline V gene has CDR1 MNHNS and CDR2 SASEGT. CDR3 length: 14 amino acids. The CDR3 nucleotides read TGTGCCAGCAGAGCCGCCGAAACAAGGGGTGGGCAGTTCTTC. It encodes CASRAAETRGGQFF.

CDR3 DNA: TGTGCCAGCAGCTTAGCCGCAGTCGACAGGGCGGTCGGCTACACCTTC. The encoded protein is CASSLAAVDRAVGYTF. This sequence joins TRBV7-9 and TRBJ1-2, with 7 bases aligning to TRBD1. The length of the CDR3 is 16 residues. The germline gives CDR1 SEHNR, CDR2 FQNEAQ (reference sequence). With 0 bases clipped from V and 8 bases from J, the junction kept 12 bases outside the gene matches. The whole variable domain, remainder taken from reference TRBV7-9 and TRBJ1-2, is DTGVSQNPRHKITKRGQNVTFRCDPISEHNRLYWYRQTLGQGPEFLTYFQNEAQLEKSRLLSDRFSAERPKGSFSTLEIQRTEQGDSAMYLCASSLAAVDRAVGYTFGSGTRLTVV.

This rearrangement joins TRBV7-2 to TRBJ2-7; D is unresolved. Looked up from germline, CDR1 is SGHTA and CDR2 is FQGNSA. The CDR3 extends over 13 amino acids. Trimming removed 4 bases at V and 3 bases at J, with 10 bases between. The DNA of the CDR3 is TGTGCCAGCAGCTCCCCACAGTACTACGAGCAGTACTTC. This encodes CASSSPQYYEQYF.

The chain has TRBV19 and TRBJ2-1; 7 nucleotides line up with TRBD2. The CDR3 covers 14 residues. The germline CDR1 and CDR2 sequences are LNHDA and SQIVND (reference sequence). The V and J ends lost 7 bases and 7 bases, in that order; junction bases with no gene match: 10. CDR3 nucleotide sequence: TGTGCCAGTACTCGCCCGGGACTATCTAATGAGCAGTTCTTC. Protein: CASTRPGLSNEQFF.